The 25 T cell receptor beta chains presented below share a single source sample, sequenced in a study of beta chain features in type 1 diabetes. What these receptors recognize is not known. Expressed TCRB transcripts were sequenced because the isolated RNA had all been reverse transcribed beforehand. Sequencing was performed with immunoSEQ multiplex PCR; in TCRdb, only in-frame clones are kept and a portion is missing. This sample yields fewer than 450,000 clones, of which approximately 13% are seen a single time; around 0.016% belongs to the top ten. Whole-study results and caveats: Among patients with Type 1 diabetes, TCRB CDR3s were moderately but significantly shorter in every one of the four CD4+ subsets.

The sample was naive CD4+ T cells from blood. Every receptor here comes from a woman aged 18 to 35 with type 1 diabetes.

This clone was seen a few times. CDR3 sequence reads: CATVRELLSYEQYV. CDR3 bases: TGTGCCACTGTGCGGGAGTTACTCTCCTACGAGCAGTACGTC. The chain employs TRBV6-1 and TRBJ2-7; 7 bases align to TRBD2. The V and J ends lost 10 bases and 0 bases, in that order; junction bases with no gene match: 9. The CDR3 sequence is 14 residues long. The germline gives CDR1 MNHNS, CDR2 SASEGT.

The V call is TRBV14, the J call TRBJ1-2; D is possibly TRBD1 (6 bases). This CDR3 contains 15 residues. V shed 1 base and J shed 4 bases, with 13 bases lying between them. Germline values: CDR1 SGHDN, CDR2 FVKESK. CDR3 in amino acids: CASSQAGAEGYGYTF. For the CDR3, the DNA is TGTGCCAGCAGCCAAGCAGGGGCAGAGGGCTATGGCTACACCTTC. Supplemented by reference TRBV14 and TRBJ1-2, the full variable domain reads EAGVTQFPSHSVIEKGQTVTLRCDPISGHDNLYWYRRVMGKEIKFLLHFVKESKQDESGMPNNRFLAERTGGTYSTLKVQPAELEDSGVYFCASSQAGAEGYGYTFGSGTRLTVV.

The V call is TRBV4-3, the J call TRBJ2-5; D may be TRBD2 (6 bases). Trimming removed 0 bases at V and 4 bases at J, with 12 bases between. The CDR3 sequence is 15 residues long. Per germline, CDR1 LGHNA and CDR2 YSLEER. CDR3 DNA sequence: TGCGCCAGCAGCCAAGATCGATGGAGGGGAGAGACCCAGTACTTC. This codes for CASSQDRWRGETQYF.

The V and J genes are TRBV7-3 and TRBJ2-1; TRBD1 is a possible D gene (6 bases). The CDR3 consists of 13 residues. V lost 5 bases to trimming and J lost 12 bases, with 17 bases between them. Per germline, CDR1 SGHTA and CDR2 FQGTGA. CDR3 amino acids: CASSPRQVRGQFF. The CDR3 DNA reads TGTGCCAGCAGCCCCCGACAGGTAAGGGGGCAGTTCTTC.

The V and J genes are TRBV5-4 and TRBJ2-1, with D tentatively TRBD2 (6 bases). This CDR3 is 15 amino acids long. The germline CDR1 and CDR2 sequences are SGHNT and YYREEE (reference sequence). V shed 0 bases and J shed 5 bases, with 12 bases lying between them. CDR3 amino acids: CASSLESSGHNEQFF. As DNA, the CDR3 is TGTGCCAGCAGCTTGGAAAGTAGCGGCCACAATGAGCAGTTCTTC.

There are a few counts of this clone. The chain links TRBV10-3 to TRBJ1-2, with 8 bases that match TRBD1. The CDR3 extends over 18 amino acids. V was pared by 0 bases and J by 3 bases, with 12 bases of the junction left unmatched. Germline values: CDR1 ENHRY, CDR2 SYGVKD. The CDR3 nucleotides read TGTGCCATCAGTGAGTCGCCCTCCGCAGGGGGCGCGGACTATGGCTACACCTTC. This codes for CAISESPSAGGADYGYTF.

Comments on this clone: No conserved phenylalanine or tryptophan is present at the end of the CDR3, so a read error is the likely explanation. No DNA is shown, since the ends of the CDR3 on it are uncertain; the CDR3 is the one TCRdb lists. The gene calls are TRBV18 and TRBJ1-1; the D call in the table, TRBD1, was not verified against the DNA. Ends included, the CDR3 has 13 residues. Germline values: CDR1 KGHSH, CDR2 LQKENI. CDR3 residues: CASSPMETGALVV.

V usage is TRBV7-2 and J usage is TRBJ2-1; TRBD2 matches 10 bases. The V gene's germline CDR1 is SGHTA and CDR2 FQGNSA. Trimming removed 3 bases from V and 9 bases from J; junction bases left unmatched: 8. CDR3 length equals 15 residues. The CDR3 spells CASSFTGTSAGEQFF. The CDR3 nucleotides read TGTGCCAGCAGCTTCACCGGGACTAGCGCTGGTGAGCAGTTCTTC.

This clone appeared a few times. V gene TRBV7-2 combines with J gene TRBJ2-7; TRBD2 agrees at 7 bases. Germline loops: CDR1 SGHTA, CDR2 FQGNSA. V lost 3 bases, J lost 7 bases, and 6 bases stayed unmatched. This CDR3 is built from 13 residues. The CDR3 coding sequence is TGTGCCAGCAGCTTTGCGGGAGTAGGGGAGCAGTACGTC. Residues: CASSFAGVGEQYV.

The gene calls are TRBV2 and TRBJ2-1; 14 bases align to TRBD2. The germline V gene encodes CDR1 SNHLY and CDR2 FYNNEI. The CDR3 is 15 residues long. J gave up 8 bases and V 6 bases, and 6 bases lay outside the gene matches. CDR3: CASSVGLAGGYEQFF. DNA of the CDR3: TGTGCCAGCAGCGTCGGACTAGCGGGAGGTTATGAGCAGTTCTTC.

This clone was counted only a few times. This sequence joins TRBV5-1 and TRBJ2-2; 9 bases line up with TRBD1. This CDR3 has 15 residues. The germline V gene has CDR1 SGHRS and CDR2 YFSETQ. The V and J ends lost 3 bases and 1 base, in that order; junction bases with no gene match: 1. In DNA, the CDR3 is TGCGCCAGCAGCTGGGGACAGGGGAACACCGGGGAGCTGTTTTTT. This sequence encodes CASSWGQGNTGELFF.

This CDR3 reads CASSPGGQKTQYF. CDR3 nucleotide sequence: TGCGCCAGCAGTCCAGGGGGCCAGAAGACCCAGTACTTC. The gene calls are TRBV10-2 and TRBJ2-5; 8 bases map to TRBD1. Losses at the gene ends were 5 bases for V and 6 bases for J; bases not matched to a gene: 5. Germline CDR1 and CDR2: WSHSY and SAAADI. CDR3 length: 13 residues.

CDR3 DNA: TGTGCCAGCAGTGAAGCGGGGACAAGGAGGGGCTACACCTTC. This translates into CASSEAGTRRGYTF. V is TRBV2 and J is TRBJ1-2; D is perhaps TRBD1 (6 bases). The germline V and J ends were trimmed by 0 bases and 8 bases, with 13 bases remaining between them. The germline gives CDR1 SNHLY, CDR2 FYNNEI. The CDR3 sequence is 14 residues long.

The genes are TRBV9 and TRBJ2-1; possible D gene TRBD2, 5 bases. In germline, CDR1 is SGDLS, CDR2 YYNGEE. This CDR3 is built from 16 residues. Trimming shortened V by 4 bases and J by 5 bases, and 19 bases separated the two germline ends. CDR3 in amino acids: CASSPRTQLPHNEQFF. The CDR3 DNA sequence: TGTGCCAGCAGCCCCCGGACTCAACTCCCGCACAATGAGCAGTTCTTC.

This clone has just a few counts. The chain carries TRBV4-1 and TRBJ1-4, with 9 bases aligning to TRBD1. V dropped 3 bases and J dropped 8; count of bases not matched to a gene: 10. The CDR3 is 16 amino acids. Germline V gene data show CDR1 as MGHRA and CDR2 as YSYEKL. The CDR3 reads CASSQFPGTGNEKLFF. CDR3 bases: TGCGCCAGCAGCCAGTTCCCCGGGACAGGGAACGAAAAACTGTTTTTT.

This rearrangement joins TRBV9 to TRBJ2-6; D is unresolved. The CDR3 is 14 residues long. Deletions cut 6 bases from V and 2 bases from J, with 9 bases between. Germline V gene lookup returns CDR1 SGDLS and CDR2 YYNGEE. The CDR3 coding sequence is TGTGCCAGCACGAGTTTCGCTGGGGCCAACGTCCTGACTTTC. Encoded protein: CASTSFAGANVLTF.

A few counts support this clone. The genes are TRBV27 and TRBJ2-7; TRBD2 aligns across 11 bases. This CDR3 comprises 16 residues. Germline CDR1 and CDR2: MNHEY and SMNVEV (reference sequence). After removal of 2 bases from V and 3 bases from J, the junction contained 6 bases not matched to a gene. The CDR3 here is CASSLGAGTSGYEQYF. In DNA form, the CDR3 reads TGTGCCAGCAGTTTAGGGGCCGGGACTAGCGGCTACGAGCAGTACTTC.

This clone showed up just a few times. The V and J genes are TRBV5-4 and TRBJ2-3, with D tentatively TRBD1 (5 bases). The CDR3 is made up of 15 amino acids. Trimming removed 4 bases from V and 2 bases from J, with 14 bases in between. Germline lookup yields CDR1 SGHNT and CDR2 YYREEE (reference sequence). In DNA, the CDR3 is TGTGCCAGCAGCAGACAGCAACTTCACACAGATACGCAGTATTTT. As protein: CASSRQQLHTDTQYF.

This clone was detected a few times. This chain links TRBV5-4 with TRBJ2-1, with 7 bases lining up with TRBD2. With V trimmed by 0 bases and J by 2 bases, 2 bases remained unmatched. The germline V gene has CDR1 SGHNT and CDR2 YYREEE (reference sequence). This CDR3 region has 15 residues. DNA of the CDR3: TGTGCCAGCAGCTTGGCACTAGCGACCTACAATGAGCAGTTCTTC. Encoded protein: CASSLALATYNEQFF.

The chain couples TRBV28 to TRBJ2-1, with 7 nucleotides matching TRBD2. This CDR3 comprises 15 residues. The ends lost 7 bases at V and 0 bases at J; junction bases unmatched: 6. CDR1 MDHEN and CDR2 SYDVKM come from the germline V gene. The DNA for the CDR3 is TGTGCCAGCACCCGGGGGACTAACTCCTACAATGAGCAGTTCTTC. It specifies CASTRGTNSYNEQFF.

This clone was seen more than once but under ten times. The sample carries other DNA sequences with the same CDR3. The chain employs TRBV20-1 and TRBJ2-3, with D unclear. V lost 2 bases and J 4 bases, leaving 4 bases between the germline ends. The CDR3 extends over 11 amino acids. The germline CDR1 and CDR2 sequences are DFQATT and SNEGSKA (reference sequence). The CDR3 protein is CSARPSDTQYF. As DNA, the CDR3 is TGCAGTGCTAGACCGTCAGATACGCAGTATTTT.

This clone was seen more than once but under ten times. As DNA, the CDR3 is TGTGCCAGCAGTCCCGAGGGGAGGTTTGCCTACACCTTC. Translating gives CASSPEGRFAYTF. V is TRBV27 and J is TRBJ1-2, with D perhaps matching TRBD1 (5 bases). V shed 5 bases and J shed 10 bases, with 17 bases lying between them. Germline V gene data show CDR1 as MNHEY and CDR2 as SMNVEV (reference sequence). CDR3 length: 13 residues.

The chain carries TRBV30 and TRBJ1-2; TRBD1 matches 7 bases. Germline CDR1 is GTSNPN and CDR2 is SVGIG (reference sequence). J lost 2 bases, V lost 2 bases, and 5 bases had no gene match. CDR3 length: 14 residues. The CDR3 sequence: CAWSQGQLNYGYTF. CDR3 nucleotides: TGTGCCTGGAGTCAGGGACAGTTGAACTATGGCTACACCTTC.

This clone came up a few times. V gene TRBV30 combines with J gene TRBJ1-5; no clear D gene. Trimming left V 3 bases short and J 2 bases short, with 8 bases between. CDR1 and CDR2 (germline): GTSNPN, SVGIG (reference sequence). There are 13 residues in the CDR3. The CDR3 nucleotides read TGTGCCTGGAGCCCTTCGGGCAATCAGCCCCAGCATTTT. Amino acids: CAWSPSGNQPQHF.

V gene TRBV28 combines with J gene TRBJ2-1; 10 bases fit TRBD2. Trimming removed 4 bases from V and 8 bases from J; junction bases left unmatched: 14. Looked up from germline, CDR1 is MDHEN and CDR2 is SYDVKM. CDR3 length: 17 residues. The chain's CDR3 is CASSYRLAGERGDEQFF. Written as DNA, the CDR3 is TGTGCCAGCAGTTACAGGCTAGCGGGAGAGAGGGGCGATGAGCAGTTCTTC.